One and the same sample provided the 5 T cell receptor beta chains below, sequenced in a study of T cells in Graves' hyperthyroidism and ophthalmopathy. Amplified TCR beta CDR3 regions came from RNA transcripts. TCR CDR3 underwent first-round RT-PCR with the HTBI primer set. TCRdb reanalysed the multiplex PCR reads using MiXCR and keeps one entry per CDR3 protein. This table holds roughly 740,000 distinct CDR3 sequences, about 15% found once. The sample was blood. These TCRs come from a man aged 18 to 35 with Graves' hyperthyroidism.

This clonotype was seen only a few times. The chain has TRBV6-1 and TRBJ2-1, with TRBD1 matching over 7 bases. The CDR3 is made up of 18 amino acids. V lost 5 bases, J lost 0 bases, and 13 bases stayed unmatched. In germline, CDR1 is MNHNS, CDR2 SASEGT. The CDR3 sequence: CASSKQGNPTSSYNEQFF. The DNA for the CDR3 is TGTGCCAGCAGTAAACAGGGGAATCCCACCTCCTCCTACAATGAGCAGTTCTTC.

This clonotype was counted between two and nine times. The chain links TRBV6-1 to TRBJ1-1; 9 bases agree with TRBD1. The CDR3 consists of 16 residues. Germline V gene sequence: CDR1 MNHNS, CDR2 SASEGT. J was trimmed by 0 bases and V by 5 bases; bases with no gene match: 7. The CDR3 reads CASSMDRGGVNTEAFF. The CDR3 region has the DNA TGTGCCAGCAGTATGGACAGGGGTGGAGTGAACACTGAAGCTTTCTTT.

There are a few counts of this clonotype. This chain connects TRBV4-2 to TRBJ2-2; either TRBD1 or TRBD2 may fit D (5 bases each). The germline CDR1 and CDR2 sequences are LGHNA and YNFKEQ. CDR3 length equals 15 residues. Trimming pared 1 base from V and 3 bases from J, leaving 9 bases between. Written as DNA, the CDR3 is TGTGCCAGCAGCCAAGTTGGGACGGACACCGGGGAGCTGTTTTTT. As protein: CASSQVGTDTGELFF.

The rearrangement links TRBV20-1 to TRBJ2-1; D unclear. V dropped 3 bases and J dropped 15 bases, with 24 bases sitting between them. Germline V CDR1 and CDR2: DFQATT, SNEGSKA (reference sequence). The CDR3 has 14 amino acids. CDR3 DNA: TGCAGTGCTAGCAACCCCGGGCCCCTCAGACGGCTGTTCTTC. Its translation: CSASNPGPLRRLFF.

The gene calls are TRBV30 and TRBJ2-7, with D perhaps given as TRBD1 or TRBD2 (5 bases each). The CDR3 spans 15 residues. The germline CDR1 and CDR2 sequences are GTSNPN and SVGIG (reference sequence). The V end was cut by 2 bases, the J end by 4 bases, with 18 bases between. The DNA for the CDR3 is TGTGCCTGGAGTTATGGGGGTGGCCCGAGGTACGAGCAGTACTTC. Translation gives CAWSYGGGPRYEQYF.